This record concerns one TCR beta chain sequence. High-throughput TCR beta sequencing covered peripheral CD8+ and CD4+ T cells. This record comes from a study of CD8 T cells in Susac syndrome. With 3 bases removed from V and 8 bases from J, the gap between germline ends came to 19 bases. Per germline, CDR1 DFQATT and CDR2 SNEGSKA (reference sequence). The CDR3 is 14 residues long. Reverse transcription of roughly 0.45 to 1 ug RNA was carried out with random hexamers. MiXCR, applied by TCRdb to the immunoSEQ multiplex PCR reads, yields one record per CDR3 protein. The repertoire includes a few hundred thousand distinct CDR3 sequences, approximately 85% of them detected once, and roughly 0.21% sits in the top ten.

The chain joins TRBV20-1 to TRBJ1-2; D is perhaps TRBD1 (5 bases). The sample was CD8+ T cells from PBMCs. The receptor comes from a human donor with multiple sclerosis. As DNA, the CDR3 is TGCAGTGCTAGGGGGCAGTCCGCGGTCCAGGGCTACACCTTC. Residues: CSARGQSAVQGYTF.